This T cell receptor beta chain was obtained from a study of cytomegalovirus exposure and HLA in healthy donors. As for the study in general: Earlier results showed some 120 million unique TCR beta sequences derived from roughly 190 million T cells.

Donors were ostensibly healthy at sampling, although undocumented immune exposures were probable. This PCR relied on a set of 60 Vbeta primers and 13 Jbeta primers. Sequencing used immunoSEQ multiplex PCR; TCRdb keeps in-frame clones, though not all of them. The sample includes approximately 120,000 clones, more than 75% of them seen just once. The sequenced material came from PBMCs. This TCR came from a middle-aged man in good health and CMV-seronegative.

The CDR3 loop is CASSLQGGSGFHEQFF. As DNA, the CDR3 is TGTGCCAGCAGCTTACAGGGCGGTAGTGGGTTCCATGAGCAGTTCTTC. V and J are TRBV5-8 and TRBJ2-1; tentatively, D is TRBD1 (6 bases). The CDR3 spans 16 residues. The germline CDR1 and CDR2 sequences are SGHTS and YDEGEE. Deletions cut 2 bases from V and 8 bases from J, with 20 bases between.